This is a list of T cell receptor beta chains from one sample in a study of blood T cells in healthy people across ages. A single record per CDR3 protein comes from TCRdb applying MiXCR to the 5' RACE reads. In the table there are approximately 2,000,000 distinct CDR3 sequences, around 42% of which are singletons. The specimen was blood. These receptor sequences come from a human donor in good health. The CDR3 runs from the conserved cysteine through the conserved F or W. Fields, in order: J gene, D gene, V gene, CDR3 length, clone size, CDR3 protein, CDR3 DNA. A D gene is named only where the DNA matches it firmly. Only part of the rows carry a size: once, few, many, or a class if the clone is expanded.

TRBJ2-1,-,TRBV7-2,12,-,CASSLRTNEQFF,TGTGCCAGCAGCTTAAGAACTAATGAGCAGTTCTTC
TRBJ2-1,-,TRBV29-1,9,-,CSVYNEQFF,TGCAGCGTTTATAATGAGCAGTTCTTC
TRBJ2-7,TRBD2,TRBV3-1,16,-,CASSPSLGTKPYEQYF,TGTGCCAGCAGCCCATCCCTCGGGACTAAACCCTACGAGCAGTACTTC
TRBJ2-5,TRBD1,TRBV7-2,15,-,CASSLLHRGPYEQYF,TGTGCCAGCAGCTTACTCCACAGGGGGCCATATGAGCAGTACTTC
TRBJ2-5,-,TRBV24-1,15,few,CATSDWDTRGETQYF,TGTGCCACCAGTGATTGGGACACTCGGGGGGAGACCCAGTACTTC
TRBJ1-2,-,TRBV5-1,13,many,CASSLEADYGYTF,TGCGCCAGCAGCTTGGAGGCAGACTATGGCTACACCTTC
TRBJ2-1,-,TRBV9,14,few,CASSVTPGYNEQFF,TGTGCCAGCAGCGTCACTCCAGGATACAATGAGCAGTTCTTC
TRBJ2-1,TRBD2,TRBV7-9,18,few,CASSPSGGPTISYNEQFF,TGTGCCAGCAGCCCCAGCGGGGGGCCCACAATCTCCTACAATGAGCAGTTCTTC
TRBJ2-1,-,TRBV6-1,14,-,CASSDVANYNEQFF,TGTGCCAGCAGTGACGTGGCCAATTACAATGAGCAGTTCTTC
TRBJ2-7,-,TRBV20-1,17,few,CSAIPYMTSGDPYEQYF,TGCAGTGCTATTCCCTACATGACATCCGGGGACCCCTACGAGCAGTACTTC
TRBJ1-5,-,TRBV6-1,14,few,CASSELQGYQPQHF,TGTGCCAGCAGTGAACTCCAGGGTTATCAGCCCCAGCATTTT
TRBJ1-2,-,TRBV29-1,12,few,CSVDTSNYGYTF,TGCAGCGTTGACACCTCTAACTATGGCTACACCTTC
TRBJ2-1,TRBD2,TRBV4-3,17,-,CASSQDWGLAGSDEQFF,TGCGCCAGCAGCCAAGATTGGGGACTAGCGGGGAGCGATGAGCAGTTCTTC
TRBJ2-4,-,TRBV10-3,16,-,CAISERGARAKNIQYF,TGTGCCATCAGTGAACGGGGGGCGAGAGCCAAAAACATTCAGTACTTC
TRBJ1-1,-,TRBV20-1,15,-,CSARLLVAVRTEAFF,TGCAGTGCTAGGTTGCTCGTGGCAGTTCGCACTGAAGCTTTCTTT
TRBJ2-6,-,TRBV10-3,13,few,CAISETGANVLTF,TGTGCCATCAGTGAAACTGGGGCCAACGTCCTGACTTTC
TRBJ1-5,-,TRBV7-8,18,-,CASSSNIRHPRGNQPQHF,TGTGCCAGCAGCTCAAATATTAGACATCCTCGGGGCAATCAGCCCCAGCATTTT
TRBJ2-7,TRBD1,TRBV6-5,16,-,CASSYSTGEISYEQYF,TGTGCCAGCAGTTACTCGACAGGGGAAATTAGCTACGAGCAGTACTTC